This record concerns one T cell receptor (beta chain) sequence. Its antigen remains unknown. TCRdb keeps only in-frame clones here, not all; method: immunoSEQ multiplex PCR. The sample holds some 130,000 clones, roughly 90% seen once. These data belong to a study of cytotoxic CD8 clonotypes in ibrutinib-treated CLL. The wider study: Partial responses numbered some 25 and complete responses 2; after a median around 68 months, around 14 stayed remitted and about 12 progressed. Study-wide results and caveats: Public clonotypes, rarely seen, contracted or held steady on treatment. A difference in sampling times existed between sustained-remission and progressing patients.

CDR3 length: 15 residues. Germline V gene sequence: CDR1 SGHRS, CDR2 YFSETQ. Trimming cost V 0 bases and J 3 bases; bases outside gene matches: 3. The starting material was PBMCs, obtained after 12 months of ibrutinib treatment. This sequence originates from a human donor with chronic lymphocytic leukemia. V usage is TRBV5-1 and J usage is TRBJ2-1; 7 positions match TRBD1. The CDR3 here is CASSLVQGHYNEQFF. DNA for the CDR3: TGCGCCAGCAGCTTGGTACAGGGGCACTACAATGAGCAGTTCTTC.